The sequence of this TCR beta chain was determined in a study of blood T cell repertoires in COVID-19 (dated by TCRdb to about 2020). As for the study more broadly: The collaborator samples originated in the United States, Italy and Spain and spanned the acute and convalescent phases of COVID-19. The prospective study material was composed of cDNA or gDNA derived from T cells, B-cell-depleted T cells, or PBMCs. Deeply sampled blood TCRbeta repertoires from subjects exposed to, actively infected with, or recovered from COVID-19 were included in the dataset. The repertoires were made available in a free public database intended to serve as a resource for research on the immune response to SARS-CoV-2. Samples came from the ongoing ImmuneRACE study (first 160 participants) plus 1,254 subjects from 6 global collaborators. The sample metadata nearly always contained a de-identified subject ID, COVID-19 status, age in years and sex. Where available, HLA class I and class II types were taken from metadata supplied by the sample provider and were not determined by assay-based typing. What the authors observed across the whole study: The quantity of clinical and demographic metadata differed by source and by participant and was supplied without curation.

TCRbeta CDR3 regions were amplified from genomic DNA by means of the immunoSEQ Assay, a bias-controlled multiplex PCR. The study's processing was this. The number of nucleated cells in each sample was estimated by amplification of reference gene primers within the assay. To quantify the absolute abundance of each unique TCRbeta CDR3 rearrangement, sequence reads were collapsed and filtered. For each sample, productive Simpson clonality was calculated as the square root of Simpson's diversity index over productive rearrangements. As stored in TCRdb, this immuneACCESS dataset retains in-frame rearrangements with V and J assigned. A fraction of the clones does not appear; measured against another copy, unresolved V genes explain less than half of the discrepancy, and the remainder lacks a known reason. V, J and clone size derive from that table, while D and trimming were established from the DNA sequence. This sample gives 250,000 to 400,000 clones in total; roughly 90% of them show up just once. 2.6% of the sample comes from the top ten.

In the prospective study, participants were about 18 to 100 years old, resided in about two dozen geographic areas of the United States, and were enrolled through a virtual design. In the prospective study, cohorts were assigned on the basis of participant-reported clinical history obtained from a screening survey and a study questionnaire. For ImmuneRACE Cohort 3, a participant was defined as recovered based on two consecutive negative NP/OP PCR tests, clearance by a healthcare professional, or resolution of symptoms. Each participant in the prospective study had whole blood, serum and a nasopharyngeal or oropharyngeal swab collected by mobile phlebotomists. Prospective study participants could optionally give additional blood draws and questionnaires over an approximately two-month period. Prospective study blood samples were shipped either frozen or at room temperature before DNA extraction.

V loses 1 base at its end and J loses 10 bases; junction bases beyond the gene matches: 9. From a lookup of the germline V gene, CDR1 and CDR2 are MNHNS and SASEGT. Counted from cysteine to phenylalanine, this CDR3 has 16 amino acids. Only CDR3 DNA is held: 48 bases, read in frame from base 1. As to this clone: This clone's antigen is unknown. No base-level quality is on record; no much larger clone is a single base apart.

The sample comprised PBMCs or T cells enriched from blood (not recorded which). The TCR was taken from a man aged 60-69 years who had recovered from COVID-19. The chain is made from TRBV6-1 and TRBJ1-6, and 8 junctional nucleotides match TRBD1. The CDR3 reads as follows: CASSEGFFSGGSPLHF. The DNA sequence is TGTGCCAGCAGTGAAGGTTTTTTCTCAGGGGGCTCACCCCTCCACTTT.